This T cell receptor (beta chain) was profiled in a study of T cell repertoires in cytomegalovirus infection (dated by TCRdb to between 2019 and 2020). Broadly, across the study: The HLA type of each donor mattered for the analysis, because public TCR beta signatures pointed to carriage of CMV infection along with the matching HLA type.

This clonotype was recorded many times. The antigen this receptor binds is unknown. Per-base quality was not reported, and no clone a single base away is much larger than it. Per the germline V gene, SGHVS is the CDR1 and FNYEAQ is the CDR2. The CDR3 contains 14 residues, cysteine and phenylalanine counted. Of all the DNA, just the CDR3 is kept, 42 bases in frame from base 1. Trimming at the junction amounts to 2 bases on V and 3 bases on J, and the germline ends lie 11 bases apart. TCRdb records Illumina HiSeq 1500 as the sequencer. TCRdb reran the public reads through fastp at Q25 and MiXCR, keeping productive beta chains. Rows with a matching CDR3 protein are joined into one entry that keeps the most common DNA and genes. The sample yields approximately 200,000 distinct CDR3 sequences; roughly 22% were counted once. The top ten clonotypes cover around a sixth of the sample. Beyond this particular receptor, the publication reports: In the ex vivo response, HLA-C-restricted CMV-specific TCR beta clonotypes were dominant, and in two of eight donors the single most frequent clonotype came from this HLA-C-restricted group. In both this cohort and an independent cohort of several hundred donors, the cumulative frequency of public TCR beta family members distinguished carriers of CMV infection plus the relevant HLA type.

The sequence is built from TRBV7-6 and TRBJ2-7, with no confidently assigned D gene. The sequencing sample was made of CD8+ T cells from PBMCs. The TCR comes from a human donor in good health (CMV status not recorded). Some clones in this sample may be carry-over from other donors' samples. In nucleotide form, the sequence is TGTGCCAGCAGCTTAAACGAGAGATACTACGAGCAGTACTTC. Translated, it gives CASSLNERYYEQYF.